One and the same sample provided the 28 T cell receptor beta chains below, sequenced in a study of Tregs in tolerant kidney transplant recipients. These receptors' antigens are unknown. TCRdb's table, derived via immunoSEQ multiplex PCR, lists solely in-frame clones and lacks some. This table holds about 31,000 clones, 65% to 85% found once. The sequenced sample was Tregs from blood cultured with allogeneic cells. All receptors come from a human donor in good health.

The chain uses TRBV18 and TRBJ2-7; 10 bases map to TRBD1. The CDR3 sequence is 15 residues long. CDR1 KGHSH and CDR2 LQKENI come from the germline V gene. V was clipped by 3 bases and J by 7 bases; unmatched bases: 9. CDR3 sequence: CASSPRTGGQSEQYF. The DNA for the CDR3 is TGTGCCAGCTCACCTAGGACAGGGGGGCAGAGTGAGCAGTACTTC.

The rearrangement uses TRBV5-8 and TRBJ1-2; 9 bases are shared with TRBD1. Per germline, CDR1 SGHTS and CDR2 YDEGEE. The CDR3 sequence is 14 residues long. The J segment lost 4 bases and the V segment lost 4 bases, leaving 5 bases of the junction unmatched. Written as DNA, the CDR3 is TGTGCCAGCAGCAACAGGGGGCCCCTCTATGGCTACACCTTC. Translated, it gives CASSNRGPLYGYTF.

The CDR3 DNA reads TGCGCCAGCAGATATGGGACAATGAGCACAGATACGCAGTATTTT. Translation gives CASRYGTMSTDTQYF. J is TRBJ2-3 and V is TRBV5-1; maybe TRBD1 (6 bases). Germline V lookup: CDR1 SGHRS, CDR2 YFSETQ. The CDR3 is 15 amino acids. The ends were cut back, 5 bases at V and 0 bases at J, with 13 bases in the middle.

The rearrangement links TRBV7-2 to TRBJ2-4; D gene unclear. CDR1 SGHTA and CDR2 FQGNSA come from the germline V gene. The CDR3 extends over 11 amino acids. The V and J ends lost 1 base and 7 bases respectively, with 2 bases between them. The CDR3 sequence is CASSLDNIQYF. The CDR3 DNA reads TGTGCCAGCAGCTTAGATAACATTCAGTACTTC.

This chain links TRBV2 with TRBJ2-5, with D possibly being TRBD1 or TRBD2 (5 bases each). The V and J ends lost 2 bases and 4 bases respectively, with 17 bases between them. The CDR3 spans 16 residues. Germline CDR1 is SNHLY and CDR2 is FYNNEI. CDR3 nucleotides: TGTGCCAGCAGTGAATGGGGGTTGTTGGGAGTAGAGACCCAGTACTTC. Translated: CASSEWGLLGVETQYF.

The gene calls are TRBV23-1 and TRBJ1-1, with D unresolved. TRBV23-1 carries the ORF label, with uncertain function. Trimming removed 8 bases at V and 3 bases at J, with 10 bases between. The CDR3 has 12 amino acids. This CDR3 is CASCGLDTEAFF. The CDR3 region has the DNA TGCGCCAGCTGTGGGCTTGACACTGAAGCTTTCTTT.

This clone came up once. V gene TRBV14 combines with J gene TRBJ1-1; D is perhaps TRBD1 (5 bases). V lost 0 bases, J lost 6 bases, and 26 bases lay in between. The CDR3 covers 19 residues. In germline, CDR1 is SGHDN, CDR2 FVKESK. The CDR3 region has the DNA TGTGCCAGCAGCCAAGATGGGCGGAGGGGAGTATGGGATGATGCTGAAGCTTTCTTT. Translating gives CASSQDGRRGVWDDAEAFF.

In DNA form, the CDR3 reads TGTGCCAGCAGCCCTTCGGGAGTTACGCAGTATTTT. It codes for CASSPSGVTQYF. This chain uses TRBV14 with TRBJ2-3, with a possible D match to TRBD2 (6 bases). CDR3 length: 12 amino acids. V was pared by 4 bases and J by 8 bases, with 10 bases between. Germline V gene data show CDR1 as SGHDN and CDR2 as FVKESK.

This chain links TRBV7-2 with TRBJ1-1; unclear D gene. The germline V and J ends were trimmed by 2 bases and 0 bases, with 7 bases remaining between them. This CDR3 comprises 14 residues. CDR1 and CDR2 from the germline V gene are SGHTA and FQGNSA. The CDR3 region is CASSLWGLNTEAFF. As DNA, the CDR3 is TGTGCCAGCAGCTTATGGGGATTGAACACTGAAGCTTTCTTT. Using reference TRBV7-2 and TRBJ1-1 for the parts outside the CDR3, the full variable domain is GAGVSQSPSNKVTEKGKDVELRCDPISGHTALYWYRQSLGQGLEFLIYFQGNSAPDKSGLPSDRFSAERTGGSVSTLTIQRTQQEDSAVYLCASSLWGLNTEAFFGQGTRLTVV.

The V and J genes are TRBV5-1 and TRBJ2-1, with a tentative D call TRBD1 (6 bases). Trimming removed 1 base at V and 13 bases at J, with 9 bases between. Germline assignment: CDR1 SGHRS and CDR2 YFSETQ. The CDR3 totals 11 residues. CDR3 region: CASSLRGIQFF. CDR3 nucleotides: TGCGCCAGCAGCTTGAGGGGGATACAGTTCTTC. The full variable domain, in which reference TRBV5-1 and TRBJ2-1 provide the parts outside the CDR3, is KAGVTQTPRYLIKTRGQQVTLSCSPISGHRSVSWYQQTPGQGLQFLFEYFSETQRNKGNFPGRFSGRQFSNSRSEMNVSTLELGDSALYLCASSLRGIQFFGPGTRLTVL.

CDR3 region: CAISETAGANVLTF. CDR3 sequence (DNA): TGTGCCATCAGTGAAACAGCTGGGGCCAACGTCCTGACTTTC. The chain has TRBV10-3 and TRBJ2-6; D ambiguous. Germline-derived CDR1 and CDR2 are ENHRY and SYGVKD. The V end was cut by 3 bases, the J end by 2 bases, with 5 bases between. The CDR3 is made up of 14 amino acids.

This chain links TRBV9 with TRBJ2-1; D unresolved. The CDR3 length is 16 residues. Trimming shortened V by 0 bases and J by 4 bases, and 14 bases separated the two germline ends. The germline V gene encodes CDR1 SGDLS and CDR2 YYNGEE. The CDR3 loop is CASSVEARGLYNEQFF. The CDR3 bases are TGTGCCAGCAGCGTAGAAGCTCGCGGCCTGTACAATGAGCAGTTCTTC.

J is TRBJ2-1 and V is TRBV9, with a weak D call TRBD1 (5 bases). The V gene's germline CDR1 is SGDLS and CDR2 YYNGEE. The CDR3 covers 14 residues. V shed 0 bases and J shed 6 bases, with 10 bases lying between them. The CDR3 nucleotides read TGTGCCAGCAGCGTAGGGCCAGGGCTCAATGAGCAGTTCTTC. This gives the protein CASSVGPGLNEQFF.

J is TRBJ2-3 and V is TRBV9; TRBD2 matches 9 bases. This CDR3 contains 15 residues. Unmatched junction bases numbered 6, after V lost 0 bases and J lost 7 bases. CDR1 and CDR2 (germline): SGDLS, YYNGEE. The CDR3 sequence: CASSVEAGGPHTQYF. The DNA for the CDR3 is TGTGCCAGCAGCGTAGAGGCGGGGGGGCCACATACGCAGTATTTT.

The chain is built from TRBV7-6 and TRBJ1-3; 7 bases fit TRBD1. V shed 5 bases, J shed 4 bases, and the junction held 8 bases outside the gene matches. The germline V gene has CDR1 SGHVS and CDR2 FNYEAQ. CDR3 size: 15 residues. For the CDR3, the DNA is TGTGCCAGCAGCCGAAACCAGGGGGTAGGAAACACCATATATTTT. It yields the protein CASSRNQGVGNTIYF.

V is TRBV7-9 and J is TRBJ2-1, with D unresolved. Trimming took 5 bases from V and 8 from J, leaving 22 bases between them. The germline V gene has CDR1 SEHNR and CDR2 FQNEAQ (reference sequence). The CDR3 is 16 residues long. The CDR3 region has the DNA TGTGCCAGCAGCGTAACCCGTATTCCCCCGGGCGATGAGCAGTTCTTC. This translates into CASSVTRIPPGDEQFF.

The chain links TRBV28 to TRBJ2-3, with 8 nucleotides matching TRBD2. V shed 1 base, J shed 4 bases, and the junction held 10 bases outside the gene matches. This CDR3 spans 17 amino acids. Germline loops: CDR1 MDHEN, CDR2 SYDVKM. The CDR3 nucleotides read TGTGCCAGCAGTTTATTTCGGGGGGGGTTGTGGGCAGATACGCAGTATTTT. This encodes CASSLFRGGLWADTQYF. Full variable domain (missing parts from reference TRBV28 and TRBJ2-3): DVKVTQSSRYLVKRTGEKVFLECVQDMDHENMFWYRQDPGLGLRLIYFSYDVKMKEKGDIPEGYSVSREKKERFSLILESASTNQTSMYLCASSLFRGGLWADTQYFGPGTRLTVL.

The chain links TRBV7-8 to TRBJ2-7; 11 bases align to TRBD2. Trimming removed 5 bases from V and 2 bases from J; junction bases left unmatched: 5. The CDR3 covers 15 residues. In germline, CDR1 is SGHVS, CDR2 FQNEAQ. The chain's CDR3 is CASSRASGGTYEQYF. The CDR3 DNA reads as TGTGCCAGCAGCCGTGCTAGCGGGGGGACCTACGAGCAGTACTTC.

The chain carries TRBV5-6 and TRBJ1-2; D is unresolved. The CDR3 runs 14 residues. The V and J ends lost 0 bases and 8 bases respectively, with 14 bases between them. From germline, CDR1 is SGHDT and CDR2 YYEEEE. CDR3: CASSLVAPSEGYTF. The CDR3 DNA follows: TGTGCCAGCAGCTTGGTGGCACCGTCAGAGGGCTACACCTTC.

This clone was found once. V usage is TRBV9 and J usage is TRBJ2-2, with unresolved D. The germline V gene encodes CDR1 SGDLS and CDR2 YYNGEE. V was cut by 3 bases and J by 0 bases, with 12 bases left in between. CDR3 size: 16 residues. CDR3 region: CASSASPVPNTGELFF. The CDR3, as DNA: TGTGCCAGCAGCGCCTCCCCGGTTCCGAACACCGGGGAGCTGTTTTTT. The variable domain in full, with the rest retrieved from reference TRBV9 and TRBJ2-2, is DSGVTQTPKHLITATGQRVTLRCSPRSGDLSVYWYQQSLDQGLQFLIQYYNGEERAKGNILERFSAQQFPDLHSELNLSSLELGDSALYFCASSASPVPNTGELFFGEGSRLTVL.

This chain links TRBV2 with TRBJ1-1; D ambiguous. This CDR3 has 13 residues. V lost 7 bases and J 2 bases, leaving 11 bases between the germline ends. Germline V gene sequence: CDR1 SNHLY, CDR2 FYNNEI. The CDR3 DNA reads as TGTGCCAGCACAGGTTCCCAAAACACTGAAGCTTTCTTT. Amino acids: CASTGSQNTEAFF.

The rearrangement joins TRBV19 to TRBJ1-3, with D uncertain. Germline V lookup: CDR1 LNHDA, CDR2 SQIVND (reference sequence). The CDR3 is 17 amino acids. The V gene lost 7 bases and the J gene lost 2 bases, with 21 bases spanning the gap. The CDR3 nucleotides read TGTGCCAGTATTCAAGCCTCCCGGGGATTCACTGGAAACACCATATATTTT. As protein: CASIQASRGFTGNTIYF.

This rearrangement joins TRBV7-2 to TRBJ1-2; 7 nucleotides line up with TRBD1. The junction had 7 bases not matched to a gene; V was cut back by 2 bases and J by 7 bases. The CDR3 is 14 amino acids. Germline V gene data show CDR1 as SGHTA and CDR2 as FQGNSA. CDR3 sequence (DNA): TGTGCCAGCAGCTTAAAGTCGGCAGGGGGTGGCTACACCTTC. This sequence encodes CASSLKSAGGGYTF.

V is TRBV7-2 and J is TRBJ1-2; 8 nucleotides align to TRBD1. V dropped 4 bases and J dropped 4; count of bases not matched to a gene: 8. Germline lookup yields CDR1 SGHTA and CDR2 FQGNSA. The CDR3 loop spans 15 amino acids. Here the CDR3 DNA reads TGTGCCAGCAGCTCGACTCCAGGGGGCGCCTATGGCTACACCTTC. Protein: CASSSTPGGAYGYTF.

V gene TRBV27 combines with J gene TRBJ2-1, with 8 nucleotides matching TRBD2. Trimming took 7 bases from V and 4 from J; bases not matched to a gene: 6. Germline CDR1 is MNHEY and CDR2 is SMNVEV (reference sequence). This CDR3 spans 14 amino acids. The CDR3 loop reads CASIGLAGYNEQFF. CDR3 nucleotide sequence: TGTGCCAGCATAGGGCTAGCGGGTTACAATGAGCAGTTCTTC.

CDR3 in DNA: TGTGCCAGCAGTTACTCGGGCAGGGAGGCAGGCGAGCAGTACTTC. Translated: CASSYSGREAGEQYF. The gene calls are TRBV6-5 and TRBJ2-7; the D gene is possibly TRBD2 (6 bases). V lost 0 bases, J lost 6 bases, and 15 bases lay in between. CDR3 length: 15 amino acids. CDR1 is MNHEY, CDR2 SVGAGI, per germline.

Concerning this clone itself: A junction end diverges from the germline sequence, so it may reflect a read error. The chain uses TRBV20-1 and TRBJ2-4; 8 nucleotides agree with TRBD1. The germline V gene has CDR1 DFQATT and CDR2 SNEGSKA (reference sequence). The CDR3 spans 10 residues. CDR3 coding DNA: TGCAGTGCCCTTTCGGACAGGGAACACTTC. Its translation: CSALSDREHF.

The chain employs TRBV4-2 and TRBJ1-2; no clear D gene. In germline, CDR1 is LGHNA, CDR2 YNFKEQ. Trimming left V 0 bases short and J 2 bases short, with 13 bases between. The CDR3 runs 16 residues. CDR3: CASSQEFGGINYGYTF. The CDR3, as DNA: TGTGCCAGCAGCCAAGAGTTCGGCGGGATAAACTATGGCTACACCTTC.